The sample holds one count of the clone carrying this T cell receptor beta chain. What it binds is not known. The data belong to a study of cytomegalovirus exposure and HLA in healthy donors. Whole-study findings and limits: 87-base-pair reads could not separate some V segments, including TRBV6-2 and TRBV6-3. Researchers reportedly found TCR beta sequences accurately predicted most subjects' HLA-A and HLA-B alleles. In a later analysis, HLA-associated beta chains showed higher expansion and lower generation probabilities than comparable chains.

The PCR used 60 Vbeta and 13 Jbeta primers. Assay: immunoSEQ multiplex PCR; the TCRdb copy retains only in-frame clones and omits some. The table has roughly 100,000 clones, about 80% seen once. The CDR3 has 14 residues. With 6 bases removed from V and 4 bases from J, the gap between germline ends came to 15 bases. Per the germline V gene, CDR1 is ENHRY and CDR2 is SYGVKD. The TCR originated in a man in his forties in good health and CMV-seronegative. The sequencing input was PBMCs. The chain joins TRBV10-3 to TRBJ1-2; perhaps TRBD1 as D (5 bases). The CDR3 DNA reads TGTGCCATCAGGGGGGACTCCTCATCCTATGGCTACACCTTC. Residues: CAIRGDSSSYGYTF.